These 23 T cell receptor beta chains originate from one sample sequenced in a study of blood T cell repertoires in COVID-19. Sequencing was performed with immunoSEQ multiplex PCR; in TCRdb, only in-frame clones are kept and a portion is missing. Of roughly 700,000 clones detected, over 80% appear once; the ten largest clones hold roughly 0.25%. The sample taken for sequencing was peripheral blood. These receptors originate from a woman aged 18-30 years with acute or convalescent COVID-19.

The rearrangement links TRBV27 to TRBJ1-1; D is ambiguous. Germline V lookup: CDR1 MNHEY, CDR2 SMNVEV (reference sequence). Trimming removed 7 bases from V and 0 bases from J, with 15 bases in between. The CDR3 is 15 residues long. The CDR3 reads CASTLSLQMNTEAFF. CDR3 nucleotides: TGTGCCAGCACCCTTTCGTTGCAGATGAACACTGAAGCTTTCTTT.

The CDR3 region has the DNA TGTGCCAGCAGCTACAGCCCTAACACTGAAGCTTTCTTT. This translates into CASSYSPNTEAFF. The V call is TRBV7-3, the J call TRBJ1-1, with D hard to call. Trimming stripped 4 bases from V and 2 bases from J, with 8 bases between. The CDR3 consists of 13 residues. Germline CDR1 is SGHTA and CDR2 is FQGTGA.

CDR3 residues: CAWSPGDSGYTF. CDR3 DNA sequence: TGTGCCTGGAGCCCTGGGGACAGTGGCTACACCTTC. The chain has TRBV30 and TRBJ1-2; 7 nucleotides line up with TRBD1. The germline CDR1 and CDR2 sequences are GTSNPN and SVGIG (reference sequence). The V gene end was trimmed by 3 bases and the J gene end by 7 bases; junction bases not matched to a gene: 5. CDR3 size: 12 residues.

The chain combines TRBV5-4 with TRBJ1-1; 7 bases align to TRBD1. With 4 bases clipped from V and 5 bases from J, the junction kept 11 bases outside the gene matches. CDR3 length: 15 amino acids. Germline CDR1 reads SGHNT; CDR2 reads YYREEE (reference sequence). Written as DNA, the CDR3 is TGTGCCAGCAGCCCAGACAGGGTGGCGTGGACTGAAGCTTTCTTT. This sequence encodes CASSPDRVAWTEAFF.

The gene calls are TRBV15 and TRBJ2-7; D is possibly TRBD2 (6 bases). The germline V gene encodes CDR1 LNHNV and CDR2 YYDKDF (reference sequence). The CDR3 contains 13 residues. V was trimmed by 4 bases and J by 2 bases, leaving 9 bases between them. DNA for the CDR3: TGTGCCACCAGCAAGGAGCGGGCCTACGAGCAGTACTTC. It yields the protein CATSKERAYEQYF. The full variable domain, rest sourced from reference TRBV15 and TRBJ2-7, is DAMVIQNPRYQVTQFGKPVTLSCSQTLNHNVMYWYQQKSSQAPKLLFHYYDKDFNNEADTPDNFQSRRPNTSFCFLDIRSPGLGDTAMYLCATSKERAYEQYFGPGTRLTVT.

J is TRBJ1-5 and V is TRBV19; D is possibly TRBD1 (6 bases). This CDR3 is built from 16 residues. The V gene's germline CDR1 is LNHDA and CDR2 SQIVND (reference sequence). V was shortened by 0 bases and J by 7 bases, with 16 bases between the two germline ends. The CDR3: CASSIDQWGLLQPQHF. CDR3 nucleotide sequence: TGTGCCAGTAGTATAGATCAGTGGGGGCTCCTGCAGCCCCAGCATTTT. Full variable domain (outside the CDR3, taken from reference TRBV19 and TRBJ1-5): DGGITQSPKYLFRKEGQNVTLSCEQNLNHDAMYWYRQDPGQGLRLIYYSQIVNDFQKGDIAEGYSVSREKKESFPLTVTSAQKNPTAFYLCASSIDQWGLLQPQHFGDGTRLSIL.

This clone has a single count. V and J are TRBV5-5 and TRBJ1-1; tentatively, D is TRBD1 (6 bases). Trimming took off 4 bases at V and 0 bases at J, with 13 bases between the two ends. The germline V gene encodes CDR1 SGHKS and CDR2 YYEKEE (reference sequence). The CDR3 covers 15 residues. Here the CDR3 reads CASSAIQGLNTEAFF. CDR3 nucleotide sequence: TGTGCCAGCAGCGCAATACAGGGTTTGAACACTGAAGCTTTCTTT.

The V and J genes are TRBV6-5 and TRBJ1-2; D remains ambiguous. The CDR3 is made up of 15 amino acids. V was trimmed by 0 bases and J by 2 bases, leaving 10 bases between them. Germline lookup yields CDR1 MNHEY and CDR2 SVGAGI. The CDR3 DNA reads TGTGCCAGCAGTTACTCCCTCCGGTCCAACTATGGCTACACCTTC. Its translation is CASSYSLRSNYGYTF.

The chain employs TRBV10-3 and TRBJ1-2; D is unresolved. V lost 10 bases, J lost 4 bases, and 13 bases lay in between. CDR3 length: 12 residues. Germline CDR1 and CDR2: ENHRY and SYGVKD. The CDR3 sequence is CATLDEFYGYTF. The CDR3 nucleotides read TGTGCCACCCTAGACGAGTTCTATGGCTACACCTTC.

This clone was recorded only once. The chain couples TRBV25-1 to TRBJ2-3; D is ambiguous. V gave up 1 base and J gave up 0 bases, with 11 bases separating them. The germline V gene has CDR1 MGHDK and CDR2 SYGVNS. This CDR3 comprises 16 residues. The CDR3 bases are TGTGCCAGCAGTGAATTAGCACCTACCAGCACAGATACGCAGTATTTT. Its protein is CASSELAPTSTDTQYF.

The J gene is TRBJ1-4, the V gene TRBV5-1, with D perhaps TRBD1 (6 bases). CDR1 and CDR2 from the germline V gene are SGHRS and YFSETQ. The CDR3 is 15 residues long. The V end lost 0 bases, the J end lost 5 bases, and 11 bases lay between the germline ends. CDR3 in DNA: TGCGCCAGCAGCTTGGCAACAGGGTACAATGAAAAACTGTTTTTT. It encodes CASSLATGYNEKLFF.

This chain links TRBV6-2 or TRBV6-3 with TRBJ2-1; 8 nucleotides line up with TRBD1. CDR1 and CDR2 (germline): MNHEY, SVGEGT. V was clipped by 6 bases and J by 6 bases; unmatched bases: 4. CDR3 length equals 13 residues. CDR3 amino acids: CASSEDRGNEQFF. The DNA of the CDR3 is TGTGCCAGCAGCGAAGACAGGGGCAATGAGCAGTTCTTC.

In the case of this clone: Other DNA sequences in the sample encode the same CDR3. V is TRBV12-3 or TRBV12-4 and J is TRBJ2-7; D is unclear. Deletions cut 5 bases from V and 2 bases from J, with 4 bases between. The CDR3 length is 11 residues. The CDR3 bases are TGTGCCAGCAGTCCCGCCTACGAGCAGTACTTC. Amino acids: CASSPAYEQYF.

The J gene is TRBJ1-1, the V gene TRBV11-3, with TRBD1 matching 9 bases. The germline V gene has CDR1 SGHNT and CDR2 YENEEA. V trimming: 5 bases; J trimming: 5 bases; junction bases outside the gene matches: 6. This CDR3 contains 14 residues. The CDR3 sequence: CASSRTGARTEAFF. DNA of the CDR3: TGTGCCAGCAGCCGGACAGGGGCTCGGACTGAAGCTTTCTTT.

V usage is TRBV2 and J usage is TRBJ1-5; weak D call: TRBD1 (5 bases). Germline CDR1 and CDR2: SNHLY and FYNNEI. V gave up 6 bases and J gave up 0 bases, with 15 bases separating them. CDR3 length: 16 residues. This CDR3 is CASSKKQENSNQPQHF. Written as DNA, the CDR3 is TGTGCCAGCAGCAAGAAACAGGAAAATAGCAATCAGCCCCAGCATTTT.

The chain couples TRBV6-5 to TRBJ1-2; 7 bases map to TRBD1. Trimming took 0 bases from V and 4 from J; bases not matched to a gene: 8. The CDR3 has 16 amino acids. Germline V gene lookup returns CDR1 MNHEY and CDR2 SVGAGI. The CDR3 here is CASSYSLWTGIYGYTF. The CDR3 DNA sequence: TGTGCCAGCAGTTACTCCCTTTGGACAGGAATCTATGGCTACACCTTC.

The V and J genes are TRBV4-3 and TRBJ1-1; D is uncertain. Germline values: CDR1 LGHNA, CDR2 YSLEER. This CDR3 comprises 14 residues. Trimming left V 3 bases short and J 1 base short, with 9 bases between. The CDR3 is CASSQRPTNTEAFF. The CDR3 DNA sequence: TGCGCCAGCAGCCAGAGGCCGACGAACACTGAAGCTTTCTTT.

Notes on this clone: The identical CDR3 is also encoded by other nucleotide sequences in the sample. V usage is TRBV24-1 and J usage is TRBJ1-2; D might be TRBD1 (6 bases). Trimming removed 3 bases from V and 7 bases from J, with 8 bases in between. The germline gives CDR1 KGHDR, CDR2 SFDVKD. The CDR3 runs to 12 residues. The CDR3 sequence is CATSDRGGGYTF. The CDR3 DNA reads as TGTGCCACCAGTGATAGAGGGGGTGGCTACACCTTC.

V usage is TRBV19 and J usage is TRBJ2-3; possibly TRBD2 for D (6 bases). Germline V CDR1 and CDR2: LNHDA, SQIVND (reference sequence). V was cut by 2 bases and J by 0 bases, with 12 bases left in between. The CDR3 is made up of 16 amino acids. This chain's CDR3 is CASSISWRGSTDTQYF. CDR3 nucleotides: TGTGCCAGTAGTATATCCTGGAGGGGTAGCACAGATACGCAGTATTTT.

This chain joins TRBV6-5 and TRBJ1-5; TRBD1 is a possible D gene (6 bases). This CDR3 is built from 14 residues. The germline V and J ends were trimmed by 7 bases and 4 bases, with 14 bases remaining between them. The germline V gene has CDR1 MNHEY and CDR2 SVGAGI. The CDR3 here is CASNPTGRNQPQHF. In DNA form, the CDR3 reads TGTGCCAGCAACCCAACAGGGAGAAATCAGCCCCAGCATTTT.

The chain employs TRBV4-1 and TRBJ1-6; no definite D call. Trimming shortened V by 1 base and J by 9 bases, and 13 bases separated the two germline ends. The CDR3 has 15 amino acids. The germline V gene encodes CDR1 MGHRA and CDR2 YSYEKL. CDR3 residues: CASSQGRVLSSPLHF. Here the CDR3 DNA reads TGCGCCAGCAGCCAAGGACGGGTATTGAGTTCACCCCTCCACTTT.

The rearrangement links TRBV5-6 to TRBJ2-7, with 11 bases fitting TRBD1. The V gene end was trimmed by 0 bases and the J gene end by 4 bases; junction bases not matched to a gene: 3. The CDR3 loop spans 15 amino acids. The germline V gene has CDR1 SGHDT and CDR2 YYEEEE. In DNA form, the CDR3 reads TGTGCCAGCAGCTTGGGGGGACAGGGGGTTTACGAGCAGTACTTC. Translation: CASSLGGQGVYEQYF.

V and J are TRBV4-2 and TRBJ1-1; a weak D match, TRBD1 (6 bases). Trimming left V 2 bases short and J 3 bases short, with 7 bases between. The CDR3 is 13 residues long. Germline V gene data show CDR1 as LGHNA and CDR2 as YNFKEQ. The CDR3: CASSQTGYTEAFF. CDR3 DNA: TGTGCCAGCAGCCAAACAGGGTACACTGAAGCTTTCTTT.